Sequencing of this T cell receptor beta chain was carried out in a study of control samples from healthy donors and cancer patients. Sequenced by immunoSEQ multiplex PCR; TCRdb stores in-frame clones only, minus some. The sample lists 110,000 to 150,000 clones, about nine tenths occurring once. With regard to this clone: The junction departs from germline at one end; a sequencing error may be responsible. This same CDR3 is encoded by further DNA sequences in the sample.

CDR3 length: 12 residues. Germline V gives CDR1 LNHDA, CDR2 SQIVND (reference sequence). This sequence was found in a young man in good health. The chain has TRBV19 and TRBJ1-2; a possible D gene is TRBD1 (6 bases). The sequenced material came from blood. The CDR3 is CASLQGGHGYTF. The CDR3 nucleotides are TGCGCCAGTCTACAAGGGGGGCATGGCTACACCTTC.